A selection of T cell receptor beta chains follows, all from one sample in a study of shared clonotypes between healthy human individuals. Measured with immunoSEQ multiplex PCR; TCRdb has only the in-frame clones, and not every one. The table lists about 2 million clones, about 95% of them singletons. Sequenced input: naive CD8+ T cells sorted from blood. The receptors stem from a man younger than 35 in good health. Each CDR3 is given with its conserved first and last residue. A D gene is named only where the DNA matches it firmly. Rows may omit the clone size; those that give it use once, few, many or a size class.

clone_size,d_call,j_call,v_call,cdr3_aa,cdr3_nt
-,-,TRBJ2-5,TRBV19,CASSRYGSLETQYF,TGTGCCAGTAGTCGCTACGGGAGCCTAGAGACCCAGTACTTC
once,TRBD2,TRBJ2-1,TRBV7-2,CASSFAGGPYNEQFF,TGTGCCAGCAGCTTCGCGGGAGGGCCCTACAATGAGCAGTTCTTC
-,-,TRBJ2-1,TRBV13,CASSLGPRGFYNEQFF,TGTGCCAGCAGCTTAGGGCCAAGGGGGTTCTACAATGAGCAGTTCTTC
-,-,TRBJ2-7,TRBV6-5,CASTRQVPYEQYF,TGTGCCAGCACTCGACAGGTTCCTTACGAGCAGTACTTC
-,TRBD1,TRBJ1-2,TRBV5-8,CASSPTGGNYGYTF,TGTGCCAGCAGTCCAACAGGGGGCAACTATGGCTACACCTTC
-,-,TRBJ1-5,TRBV27,CASSLGRISNQPQHF,TGTGCCAGCAGTTTAGGGCGGATTAGCAATCAGCCCCAGCATTTT
-,TRBD1,TRBJ2-7,TRBV29-1,CSVDDRVNEQYF,TGCAGCGTTGACGACAGGGTAAACGAGCAGTACTTC
once,-,TRBJ2-7,TRBV6-5,CASSYSDSQGYEQYF,TGTGCCAGCAGTTACTCAGACTCACAGGGATACGAGCAGTACTTC
-,TRBD2,TRBJ2-1,TRBV4-3,CASSQDLLAGYNEQFF,TGCGCCAGCAGCCAAGACTTACTAGCGGGGTACAATGAGCAGTTCTTC
-,TRBD1,TRBJ1-2,TRBV27,CASSLYRGISNYGYTF,TGTGCCAGCAGTTTATACAGGGGGATATCTAACTATGGCTACACCTTC
-,-,TRBJ2-1,TRBV9,CASSVGGGTPPFF,-
-,TRBD2,TRBJ2-7,TRBV5-6,CASSPSSGSEQYF,TGTGCCAGCAGCCCGTCTAGCGGGAGCGAGCAGTACTTC
-,TRBD2,TRBJ2-7,TRBV4-1,CASSPLAGYSYEQYF,TGCGCCAGCAGCCCCTTAGCGGGATACTCCTACGAGCAGTACTTC
-,TRBD1,TRBJ2-6,TRBV4-1,CASSFQGALGGANVLTF,TGCGCCAGCAGCTTTCAGGGGGCGTTAGGAGGGGCCAACGTCCTGACTTTC
-,-,TRBJ2-3,TRBV6-6,CASSSTGTQYF,TGTGCCAGCAGCTCAACCGGGACGCAGTATTTT
-,-,TRBJ2-3,TRBV23-1,CALGWVIASTDTQYF,TGCGCCCTGGGTTGGGTCATCGCTAGCACAGATACGCAGTATTTT
-,-,TRBJ2-6,TRBV28,CASSLFPQGSGANVLTF,TGTGCCAGCAGTTTGTTCCCCCAGGGCTCTGGGGCCAACGTCCTGACTTTC
-,-,TRBJ2-1,TRBV29-1,CSAIDPYNEQFF,TGCAGCGCCATAGACCCGTACAATGAGCAGTTCTTC
-,-,TRBJ2-7,TRBV5-4,CASSLGGAEQYF,TGTGCCAGCAGCTTGGGCGGGGCCGAGCAGTACTTC
-,TRBD2,TRBJ2-1,TRBV7-9,CASSLVGDLTSGEYNEQFF,TGTGCCAGCAGCTTAGTCGGGGATTTGACTAGCGGGGAATACAATGAGCAGTTCTTC
once,-,TRBJ2-1,TRBV25-1,CASSEYASGVADNEQFF,TGTGCCAGCAGTGAATATGCCTCAGGGGTTGCAGACAATGAGCAGTTCTTC
-,-,TRBJ2-1,TRBV5-4,CASSPDRSSYNEQFF,TGTGCCAGCAGCCCCGACAGGTCGTCCTACAATGAGCAGTTCTTC
once,-,TRBJ2-7,TRBV29-1,CSVEGGPGTYEQYF,TGCAGCGTTGAAGGGGGACCGGGGACCTACGAGCAGTACTTC
-,-,TRBJ2-7,TRBV21-1,CASSKSGGTYEQYF,TGTGCCAGCAGCAAATCGGGGGGAACCTACGAGCAGTACTTC
-,-,TRBJ1-4,TRBV28,CASSFRLSNEKLFF,TGTGCCAGCAGTTTTCGACTGTCTAATGAAAAACTGTTTTTT
-,-,TRBJ1-1,TRBV6-5,CASSYAGYNEAFF,TGTGCCAGCAGTTACGCCGGCTATAATGAAGCTTTCTTT
-,-,TRBJ2-1,TRBV6-5,CASSYKGGSYNEQFF,TGTGCCAGCAGTTACAAGGGGGGGTCCTACAATGAGCAGTTCTTC
-,-,TRBJ1-1,TRBV30,CAWARRQGASEEAFF,TGTGCCTGGGCCCGTAGGCAGGGAGCATCAGAGGAAGCTTTCTTT
-,TRBD1,TRBJ2-1,TRBV29-1,CSVLYLSGQGISNEQFF,TGCAGCGTTCTCTATCTTTCGGGACAGGGGATTAGTAATGAGCAGTTCTTC
-,-,TRBJ2-1,TRBV7-9,CASSLEGVEQFF,TGTGCCAGCAGCCTAGAGGGGGTTGAGCAGTTCTTC
-,-,TRBJ1-1,TRBV9,CASSAGGNTEAFF,TGTGCCAGCAGCGCTGGCGGAAACACTGAAGCTTTCTTT
-,-,TRBJ1-1,TRBV11-3,CASSAAMNTEAFF,TGTGCCAGCAGCGCTGCTATGAACACTGAAGCTTTCTTT
-,TRBD2,TRBJ2-3,TRBV11-3,CASSRREQRDTQYF,TGTGCCAGCAGCCGGCGGGAGCAGAGAGATACGCAGTATTTT